The 18 T cell receptor beta chains presented below share a single source sample, sequenced in a study of blood T cell repertoires in COVID-19. Produced via immunoSEQ multiplex PCR; TCRdb's table is partial and in-frame only. The table shows some 150,000 clones, with around nine tenths occurring only once. What was sequenced was peripheral blood. The source of these receptors is a human donor in a cohort sampled during active COVID-19.

The gene calls are TRBV7-3 and TRBJ2-5, with TRBD2 matching 7 bases. This CDR3 is 15 amino acids long. V shed 2 bases and J 2 bases; nucleotides not matched to a gene: 5. The germline V gene encodes CDR1 SGHTA and CDR2 FQGTGA. CDR3 residues: CASSLGAGVQETQYF. CDR3 in DNA: TGTGCCAGCAGCTTAGGCGCGGGGGTACAAGAGACCCAGTACTTC.

The chain couples TRBV30 to TRBJ1-2; 7 nucleotides agree with TRBD1. Trimming cost V 4 bases and J 4 bases; bases outside gene matches: 6. CDR1 is GTSNPN and CDR2 is SVGIG in the germline V gene (reference sequence). The CDR3 contains 13 residues. The CDR3 protein is CAWNGQAPYGYTF. The CDR3 region has the DNA TGTGCCTGGAATGGACAGGCCCCCTATGGCTACACCTTC.

Details on this clone: The sample contains more than one DNA sequence encoding this CDR3. The chain joins TRBV7-2 to TRBJ1-1, with D unresolved. Between the trimmed V and J ends, which lost 1 base and 0 bases, there was a span of 9 bases. The CDR3 contains 15 residues. From germline, CDR1 is SGHTA and CDR2 FQGNSA. This chain's CDR3 is CASSLGGSMNTEAFF. In DNA form, the CDR3 reads TGTGCCAGCAGCTTAGGCGGCAGCATGAACACTGAAGCTTTCTTT. Full variable domain (rest looked up from reference TRBV7-2 and TRBJ1-1): GAGVSQSPSNKVTEKGKDVELRCDPISGHTALYWYRQSLGQGLEFLIYFQGNSAPDKSGLPSDRFSAERTGGSVSTLTIQRTQQEDSAVYLCASSLGGSMNTEAFFGQGTRLTVV.

The rearrangement links TRBV18 to TRBJ1-1; D gene ambiguous. The CDR3 contains 15 residues. Germline values: CDR1 KGHSH, CDR2 LQKENI. V was clipped by 5 bases and J by 1 base, with 14 bases between them. The CDR3 DNA reads TGTGCCAGCTCAGCACGAAGGGAGGGGAACACTGAAGCTTTCTTT. It specifies CASSARREGNTEAFF.

The gene calls are TRBV28 and TRBJ2-1; 9 nucleotides match TRBD2. CDR1 is MDHEN and CDR2 is SYDVKM in the germline V gene. Unmatched junction bases numbered 8, after V lost 5 bases and J lost 9 bases. The CDR3 covers 14 residues. In DNA form, the CDR3 reads TGTGCCAGCAGTCAGGGACTAGCTGTGGGTGAGCAGTTCTTC. Its protein product is CASSQGLAVGEQFF.

The chain carries TRBV9 and TRBJ2-7, with 8 bases fitting TRBD1. CDR1 and CDR2 from the germline V gene are SGDLS and YYNGEE. This CDR3 spans 14 amino acids. The V and J ends lost 4 bases and 2 bases, in that order; junction bases with no gene match: 5. CDR3 nucleotides: TGTGCCAGCAGCTTGACAGGGGATGCCTACGAGCAGTACTTC. Translated: CASSLTGDAYEQYF.

The genes are TRBV4-1 and TRBJ2-5; perhaps TRBD2 as D (6 bases). This CDR3 region has 17 residues. The V end was cut by 1 base, the J end by 0 bases, with 15 bases between. Germline CDR1 is MGHRA and CDR2 is YSYEKL. CDR3 sequence: CASSQGNGRENQETQYF. DNA of the CDR3: TGCGCCAGCAGCCAAGGAAATGGGCGGGAAAACCAAGAGACCCAGTACTTC.

As concerns this clone: The junction differs from germline at one of its ends, possibly a read error. The chain couples TRBV14 to TRBJ2-3, with D possibly matching TRBD2 (7 bases). The CDR3 sequence is 14 residues long. The germline V gene encodes CDR1 SGHDN and CDR2 FVKESK. The CDR3 reads CASSQDGGGTRRCF. CDR3 coding DNA: TGTGCCAGCAGCCAAGATGGGGGGGGGACACGGCGGTGTTTT.

The chain couples TRBV6-5 to TRBJ2-1; 11 nucleotides line up with TRBD2. Germline V gene sequence: CDR1 MNHEY, CDR2 SVGAGI. The CDR3 is 16 amino acids. V was clipped by 1 base and J by 9 bases; unmatched bases: 8. CDR3 nucleotide sequence: TGTGCCAGCAGTTACTTAGCGGGGGGGATTAAAGCTGAGCAGTTCTTC. Its translation: CASSYLAGGIKAEQFF.

This clone was detected once. This sequence joins TRBV21-1 and TRBJ1-5; the table's TRBD1 call for D was not verified on the DNA. TRBV21-1 is a documented pseudogene. The CDR3 covers 16 residues. CDR3 in DNA: TGTGCCAGCAGCACCGGGACAAGATATAGCAATCAGCCCCAGCATTTT. This translates into CASSTGTRYSNQPQHF.

The V gene is TRBV6-5, the J gene TRBJ2-5; the match to TRBD1 covers 7 bases. CDR1 and CDR2 from the germline V gene are MNHEY and SVGAGI. After removal of 7 bases from V and 0 bases from J, the junction contained 2 bases not matched to a gene. The CDR3 length is 13 residues. CDR3 bases: TGTGCCAGCACGGGACAGAACCAAGAGACCCAGTACTTC. Its protein is CASTGQNQETQYF.

The chain couples TRBV3-1 (or the pseudogene TRBV3-2) to TRBJ1-5; D ambiguous. The CDR3 has 14 residues. The germline V and J ends were trimmed by 5 bases and 3 bases, with 11 bases remaining between them. CDR1 LGHDT and CDR2 YNNKEL come from the germline V gene (reference sequence). The CDR3 here is CASSTTGYNQPQHF. Written as DNA, the CDR3 is TGTGCCAGCAGCACCACGGGATACAATCAGCCCCAGCATTTT.

The V gene is TRBV27, the J gene TRBJ2-3; a possible D gene is TRBD2 (7 bases). The V gene's germline CDR1 is MNHEY and CDR2 SMNVEV (reference sequence). This CDR3 comprises 16 residues. V was cut by 6 bases and J by 4 bases, with 20 bases left in between. The CDR3 sequence: CASSLKFRGAPDTQYF. CDR3 coding DNA: TGTGCCAGCAGCCTGAAATTCCGGGGGGCCCCAGATACGCAGTATTTT.

V and J are TRBV30 and TRBJ1-6; possibly TRBD1 for D (5 bases). Germline CDR1 is GTSNPN and CDR2 is SVGIG (reference sequence). The CDR3 contains 16 residues. Trimming took off 1 base at V and 8 bases at J, with 18 bases between the two ends. CDR3 DNA sequence: TGTGCCTGGAGTGCCCCCCGGGGGAGAATGGATTCACCCCTCCACTTT. Translated, it gives CAWSAPRGRMDSPLHF.

The chain couples TRBV19 to TRBJ2-5; tentative D call: TRBD2 (7 bases). CDR3 length: 14 residues. The V gene lost 3 bases and the J gene lost 5 bases, with 13 bases spanning the gap. Per the germline V gene, CDR1 is LNHDA and CDR2 is SQIVND (reference sequence). The CDR3 DNA sequence: TGTGCCAGTAGTATTACGGGGGGCGGGGAGACCCAGTACTTC. This encodes CASSITGGGETQYF.

The rearrangement uses TRBV4-3 and TRBJ1-2; tentatively, D is TRBD1 (5 bases). Germline lookup yields CDR1 LGHNA and CDR2 YSLEER. The V and J ends lost 0 bases and 6 bases respectively, with 14 bases between them. CDR3 length: 15 amino acids. The CDR3 DNA follows: TGCGCCAGCAGCCAAGAATCAGTGGCAGGGAATGGCTACACCTTC. This encodes CASSQESVAGNGYTF.

The V gene is TRBV2, the J gene TRBJ1-2; a possible D gene is TRBD1 (5 bases). This CDR3 region has 11 residues. The V and J ends lost 3 bases and 9 bases respectively, with 8 bases between them. Per the germline V gene, CDR1 is SNHLY and CDR2 is FYNNEI. Here the CDR3 reads CASSDGGSYTF. CDR3 sequence (DNA): TGTGCCAGCAGTGACGGGGGTAGCTACACCTTC.

The chain joins TRBV5-1 to TRBJ1-2; TRBD1 aligns across 8 bases. CDR3 size: 14 residues. The ends lost 4 bases at V and 4 bases at J; junction bases unmatched: 6. Per the germline V gene, CDR1 is SGHRS and CDR2 is YFSETQ. This chain's CDR3 is CASSPDREAYGYTF. CDR3 nucleotides: TGCGCCAGCAGCCCGGACAGGGAGGCCTATGGCTACACCTTC.